The rows below give T cell receptor beta chains drawn from one sample of a study of regulatory T cells in long-lasting Graves disease. TCRdb passed the multiplex PCR reads through MiXCR, listing each CDR3 protein once. The sample consists of around 400,000 distinct CDR3 sequences, roughly 23% of them appearing once. The sample was peripheral blood mononuclear cells (PBMCs), taken when the disease was refractory, from a patient treated with antithyroid drugs. These receptors were collected from a female donor with Graves disease. Both conserved end residues are part of each CDR3.

CDR3,V,J
CASSQEPVGANVLTF,TRBV4-1,TRBJ2-6
CASSLRTGGDEQYF,TRBV28,TRBJ2-7
CASRNLAGVSYEQYF,TRBV12-3/TRBV12-4,TRBJ2-7
CASSLAGGGTTYNEQFF,TRBV5-1,TRBJ2-1
CASSTGPLSYEQYF,TRBV11-1,TRBJ2-7
CASSGTGGALGEQYF,TRBV5-1,TRBJ2-7
CASRKGAAGEPLHF,TRBV6-2/TRBV6-3,TRBJ1-6
CASSDATGGANVLTF,TRBV25-1,TRBJ2-6
CASGSGLAGEQQYF,TRBV10-2,TRBJ2-7
CASSEEGIPYGYTF,TRBV2,TRBJ1-2
CATSTGDKQFF,TRBV2,TRBJ2-1
CASRQGALYGYTF,TRBV28,TRBJ1-2
CASTMSGGPSTDTQYF,TRBV12-3/TRBV12-4,TRBJ2-3
CASSYSYSGFSSYEQYF,TRBV6-5,TRBJ2-7
CASSVGKLAPNEQFF,TRBV9,TRBJ2-1
CASSTTGSDYEQYF,TRBV9,TRBJ2-7
CASLGTDNTGELFF,TRBV28,TRBJ2-2
CASSLGTGPGELFF,TRBV5-8,TRBJ2-2
CASSLGGLGSPLHF,TRBV11-2,TRBJ1-6
CSASSSGVSTSSYNEQFF,TRBV20-1,TRBJ2-1
CASSPDGALYGYTF,TRBV3-1,TRBJ1-2
CASSHRQTPYNEQFF,TRBV3-1,TRBJ2-1
CASSPGHSGTDTQYF,TRBV12-3/TRBV12-4,TRBJ2-3
CASSHGGGPRGSYNEQFF,TRBV28,TRBJ2-1
CASGTFLAGGEETQYF,TRBV12-5,TRBJ2-5
CASTPGGFEQYF,TRBV7-2,TRBJ2-7
CASSGFSGANVLTF,TRBV27,TRBJ2-6
CASSITAMGGNTIYF,TRBV19,TRBJ1-3
CAINSDTGELFF,TRBV12-3/TRBV12-4,TRBJ2-2
CASRPSWDSYEQYF,TRBV12-3/TRBV12-4,TRBJ2-7
CASSSLRTAEAFF,TRBV12-3/TRBV12-4,TRBJ1-1
CASSLLNTEPYNEQFF,TRBV28,TRBJ2-1
CSAARQEGSYEQYF,TRBV20-1,TRBJ2-7
CASSPKGGASGRLEQYF,TRBV7-9,TRBJ2-7
CASSFRETYEQYF,TRBV11-2,TRBJ2-7
CASSIDGSQPRNTEAFF,TRBV19,TRBJ1-1
CASSLNMDPRIVAEAFF,TRBV5-6,TRBJ1-1
CASSPRQDGKLFF,TRBV11-2,TRBJ1-4
CASSYGTMNTGELFF,TRBV5-4,TRBJ2-2
CSAISIAGEGTQYF,TRBV20-1,TRBJ2-5
CSATTGYNEKLFF,TRBV20-1,TRBJ1-4
CASSFGLAGVGTQYF,TRBV28,TRBJ2-5
CASSQETGNTEAFF,TRBV4-1,TRBJ1-1
CSARVSTSARFEQYF,TRBV20-1,TRBJ2-7
CASSLADSQNQPQHF,TRBV11-2,TRBJ1-5
CASEGSVTNTGELFF,TRBV12-3/TRBV12-4,TRBJ2-2
CASTGILSNGRAGGELFF,TRBV5-1,TRBJ2-2
CASSIGSHWESGELFF,TRBV19,TRBJ2-2
CASGRDRLAKNIQYF,TRBV28,TRBJ2-4
CASSSTSAPGTQYF,TRBV5-4,TRBJ2-5
CASSYAASYEQYF,TRBV2,TRBJ2-7
CASSLARGGYYEQYF,TRBV7-9,TRBJ2-7
CASSYKQGSSGNTIYF,TRBV6-5,TRBJ1-3
CASSQGVPSSGLDF,TRBV3-1,TRBJ2-7
CASIGQGNQPQHF,TRBV2,TRBJ1-5